Only one count was recorded for the clone carrying this TCR beta chain. Its antigen is unidentified. As for time point: blood 2 weeks post-SBRT. Regarding treatment: 15 Gy SBRT to primary tumor, nephrectomy 4 weeks later. After SBRT, blood was collected at 2 and 4 weeks, plus baseline. The patient's renal cell carcinoma had clear cell pathology. TCRdb keeps only in-frame clones here, not all; method: immunoSEQ multiplex PCR. Here the sample spans 65,000 to 80,000 clones, approximately 83% being singletons. The V end was cut by 3 bases, the J end by 7 bases, with 10 bases between. CDR3 length: 13 residues. The germline V gene has CDR1 MDHEN and CDR2 SYDVKM. The source of the sample is a study of radiation and T cells in renal cell carcinoma. Whole-study context: Nephrectomy followed 15 Gy stereotactic body radiation by 4 weeks.

Overall study results and limits: From baseline, blood top tumor clonotypes peaked at 2 weeks post-radiation.

This sequence joins TRBV28 and TRBJ1-5; no definite D call. Source: blood, taken from a patient whose treatment included radiotherapy and nephrectomy. This sequence was found in a woman aged 45-59 years with renal cell carcinoma. The CDR3 DNA follows: TGTGCCAGCAGTTTCTCCGGCCGCCAGCCCCAGCATTTT. Its translation: CASSFSGRQPQHF.